The clone carrying this TCR beta chain turned up a few times. Authors' processing steps: From reference gene primer amplification, estimates of nucleated cell counts were derived. TCRdb's copy holds only in-frame clones and misses some; the assay was immunoSEQ multiplex PCR. D and trimming were read from the DNA, whereas the V and J calls and clone size are those reported in that table. Altogether 150,000 to 160,000 clones are present, 80% to 90% being singletons, with the ten largest covering 15%. V lost 6 bases to trimming and J lost 10 bases, with 12 bases between them. The CDR3 sequence is 11 residues long. Looked up from germline, CDR1 is MDHEN and CDR2 is SYDVKM. This specimen comes from a study of blood T cell repertoires in COVID-19. Across the whole study: The United States, Italy and Spain provided the acute and convalescent COVID-19 samples. Sample material is recorded as cDNA or gDNA derived from T cells, B-cell-depleted T cells, or PBMCs.

The V gene is TRBV28, the J gene TRBJ1-1; no definite D call. The clonotype comes from a woman aged 35 to 49 with acute or convalescent COVID-19. Sequenced material: peripheral blood. Here the CDR3 DNA reads TGTGCCAGCAGGGAGAGAGCCCGAGCTTTCTTT. This gives the protein CASRERARAFF.